Below, 8 T cell receptor beta chains from the same sample are listed, as sequenced in a study of sequential checkpoint blockade in melanoma. Indicated treatment: randomized to nivolumab then ipilimumab (arm A) or the reverse (arm B). Some clones are missing from TCRdb's copy, which holds only in-frame ones; the method was immunoSEQ multiplex PCR. Of approximately 8,200 clones in the sample, 50% to 60% are singletons; the top ten hold 17%. The input for sequencing was CD8+ T cells sorted from blood (inferred from file names), taken from a patient given nivolumab and ipilimumab in sequence. The receptor source for this set is a human donor with melanoma.

This clone was picked up a small number of times. This rearrangement joins TRBV5-6 to TRBJ1-6; TRBD1 aligns across 7 bases. V lost 1 base, J lost 14 bases, and 6 bases stayed unmatched. Germline CDR1 is SGHDT and CDR2 is YYEEEE. The CDR3 is 13 amino acids. Written as DNA, the CDR3 is TGTGCCAGCAGCTTGTCAGGGGGGAGCGCCCTCCACTTT. Its protein is CASSLSGGSALHF. Combining the CDR3 with reference TRBV5-6 and TRBJ1-6 gives the whole variable domain DAGVTQSPTHLIKTRGQQVTLRCSPKSGHDTVSWYQQALGQGPQFIFQYYEEEERQRGNFPDRFSGHQFPNYSSELNVNALLLGDSALYLCASSLSGGSALHFGNGTRLTVT.

The CDR3 DNA follows: TGTGCCAGCAGTCCCTTGAGGGATGAGCAGTACTTC. Amino acid sequence: CASSPLRDEQYF. This chain uses TRBV28 with TRBJ2-7, with a tentative D call TRBD2 (5 bases). CDR3 size: 12 residues. V shed 5 bases and J shed 7 bases, with 12 bases lying between them. The germline V gene encodes CDR1 MDHEN and CDR2 SYDVKM.

The CDR3 loop reads CASTTPTERMGEQYF. The CDR3 DNA reads TGTGCCAGCACAACGCCGACAGAGCGAATGGGGGAGCAGTACTTC. The genes are TRBV21-1 and TRBJ2-7; the table's D call, TRBD1, has no DNA check behind it. TRBV21-1 is shown as a pseudogene. This CDR3 comprises 15 residues.

The chain employs TRBV19 and TRBJ1-1; 7 bases line up with TRBD1. The CDR3 has 13 residues. Germline V lookup: CDR1 LNHDA, CDR2 SQIVND (reference sequence). J gave up 5 bases and V 6 bases, and 6 bases lay outside the gene matches. CDR3 in amino acids: CASSDRVETEAFF. In DNA form, the CDR3 reads TGTGCCAGTAGCGACAGGGTAGAAACTGAAGCTTTCTTT.

The chain has TRBV29-1 and TRBJ1-2; D is unclear. Trimming removed 3 bases from V and 4 bases from J, with 15 bases in between. The CDR3 totals 14 residues. CDR1 SQVTM and CDR2 ANQGSEA come from the germline V gene. The CDR3 loop is CSVDRRLNVYGYTF. CDR3 sequence (DNA): TGCAGCGTTGATCGCCGACTCAACGTCTATGGCTACACCTTC.

This sequence joins TRBV4-1 and TRBJ2-7; TRBD2 is a possible D gene (6 bases). Trimming removed 1 base at V and 0 bases at J, with 13 bases between. The CDR3 is 16 amino acids. The germline V gene encodes CDR1 MGHRA and CDR2 YSYEKL. The CDR3 DNA is TGCGCCAGCAGCCAAGTGCCGGGACTGAGCTCCTACGAGCAGTACTTC. It translates to CASSQVPGLSSYEQYF.

This clone was detected once. The chain couples TRBV6-5 to TRBJ1-1, with TRBD1 matching 7 bases. This CDR3 spans 15 amino acids. The V gene end was trimmed by 5 bases and the J gene end by 7 bases; junction bases not matched to a gene: 13. Germline V gene data show CDR1 as MNHEY and CDR2 as SVGAGI. The CDR3 sequence: CASSLYPSGQFEAFF. The CDR3 DNA reads as TGTGCCAGCAGTCTCTACCCCTCGGGACAGTTTGAAGCTTTCTTT.

The J gene is TRBJ1-5, the V gene TRBV27, with D tentatively TRBD1 (5 bases). Germline V gene lookup returns CDR1 MNHEY and CDR2 SMNVEV (reference sequence). V was pared by 5 bases and J by 2 bases, with 13 bases between. This CDR3 is built from 15 residues. CDR3 region: CASSLRQFGNQPQHF. For the CDR3, the DNA is TGTGCCAGCAGTCTCCGACAGTTTGGCAATCAGCCCCAGCATTTT.